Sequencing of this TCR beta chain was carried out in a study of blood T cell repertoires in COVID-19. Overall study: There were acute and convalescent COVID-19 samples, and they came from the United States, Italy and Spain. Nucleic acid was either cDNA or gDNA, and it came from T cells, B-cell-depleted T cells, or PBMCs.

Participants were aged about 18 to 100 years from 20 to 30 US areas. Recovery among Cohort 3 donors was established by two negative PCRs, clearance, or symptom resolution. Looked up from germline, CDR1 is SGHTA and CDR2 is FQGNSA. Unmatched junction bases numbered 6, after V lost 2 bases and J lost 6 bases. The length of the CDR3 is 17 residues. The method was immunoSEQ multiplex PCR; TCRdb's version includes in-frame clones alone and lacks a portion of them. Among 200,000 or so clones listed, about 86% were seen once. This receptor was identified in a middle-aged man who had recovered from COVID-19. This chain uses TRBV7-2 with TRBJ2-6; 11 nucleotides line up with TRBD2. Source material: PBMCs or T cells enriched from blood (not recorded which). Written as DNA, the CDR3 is TGTGCCAGCAGCTTACTAGCGGGGGGCCTAGCGGCCAACGTCCTGACTTTC. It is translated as CASSLLAGGLAANVLTF. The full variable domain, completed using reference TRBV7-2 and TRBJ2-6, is GAGVSQSPSNKVTEKGKDVELRCDPISGHTALYWYRQSLGQGLEFLIYFQGNSAPDKSGLPSDRFSAERTGGSVSTLTIQRTQQEDSAVYLCASSLLAGGLAANVLTFGAGSRLTVL.